Listed below are T cell receptor beta chains from one sample, sequenced in a study of CD8 T cells in ankylosing spondylitis. One entry per CDR3 protein, called by TCRdb with MiXCR from the 5' RACE reads. The sample lists some 450,000 distinct CDR3 sequences, more than 15% occurring once. The specimen was blood, either unsorted or a sorted T cell fraction (not recorded which). These receptor sequences come from a male donor with ankylosing spondylitis. The CDR3 runs from the conserved cysteine through the conserved F or W. The D gene is left open where the match is weak. A clone size is listed for some rows: how often the clone was seen (once, few, many), or a class if it is expanded.

v_gene	d_gene	j_gene	abundance	CDR3nt	CDR3aa
TRBV7-7	TRBD1	TRBJ2-7	-	TGTGCCAGCAGCCGGGACAGGGCTGACGAGCAGTACTTC	CASSRDRADEQYF
TRBV12-3/TRBV12-4	-	TRBJ2-5	-	TGTGCCAGCAGTTTAAATGGGGGCGGAGAGACCCAGTACTTC	CASSLNGGGETQYF
TRBV18	-	TRBJ1-6	-	TGTGCCAGCTCACCAGGGCGTACGGCGGATAATTCACCCCTCCACTTT	CASSPGRTADNSPLHF
TRBV4-3	-	TRBJ1-4	-	TGCGCCAGCAGCCAGGACAGTGGTGAAAAACTGTTTTTT	CASSQDSGEKLFF
TRBV20-1	-	TRBJ2-3	-	TGCAGTGCTAGGGTACAGCGGGTGGTTCGAGATACGCAGTATTTT	CSARVQRVVRDTQYF
TRBV6-1	-	TRBJ2-7	-	TGTGCCAGCAGTGGGGGCCAGGGCGTGCCCTACGAGCAGTACTTC	CASSGGQGVPYEQYF
TRBV29-1	-	TRBJ1-1	-	TGCAGCGTTTCTCCCCGCGTACCCCGGTTAGACACTGAAGCTTTCTTT	CSVSPRVPRLDTEAFF
TRBV2	-	TRBJ2-1	-	TGTGCCAGCAGCCGGGACACAAACTACAATGAGCAGTTCTTC	CASSRDTNYNEQFF
TRBV6-2/TRBV6-3	-	TRBJ2-7	-	TGTGCCAGCAGTTTAACCGGGACAAGGATTCTGTACTTC	CASSLTGTRILYF
TRBV7-6	-	TRBJ2-7	-	TGTGCCAGCAGCCCAGCTACGGGGGCGTGGTACGAGCAGTACTTC	CASSPATGAWYEQYF
TRBV12-3/TRBV12-4	-	TRBJ2-2	many	TGTGCCAGCAGTTCCCGGGTCGCCGGCACCGGGGAGCTGTTTTTT	CASSSRVAGTGELFF
TRBV28	TRBD1	TRBJ2-5	few	TGTGCCAGCAGTTTCCACGGGACAGGGGGCGGGAAGACCCAGTACTTC	CASSFHGTGGGKTQYF
TRBV20-1	-	TRBJ1-2	few	TGCAGTGCCAAAGACTTAGAGAGGGGGGCTAACTATGGCTACACCTTC	CSAKDLERGANYGYTF
TRBV7-8	TRBD1	TRBJ2-1	-	TGTGCCAGCAGCTTAGACAACAGGGGTCTCCACAATGAGCAGTTCTTC	CASSLDNRGLHNEQFF
TRBV5-8	-	TRBJ1-1	-	TGTGCCAGCAGCTTGGCCTGGGTTGAAGCTTTCTTT	CASSLAWVEAFF
TRBV6-2/TRBV6-3	-	TRBJ2-1	-	TGTGCCAGCAGTCCCCGAAGACTCGCCCGGGGGAATGAGCAGTTCTTC	CASSPRRLARGNEQFF
TRBV20-1	-	TRBJ2-1	-	TGCAGTGCCCTGGGCCTAGTTCGGGGTTTTGCCAATGAGCAGTTCTTC	CSALGLVRGFANEQFF
TRBV5-6	TRBD2	TRBJ2-5	many	TGTGCCAGCAGCTTGGAGGCTAGCGGGAAGTCCCAGTACTTC	CASSLEASGKSQYF
TRBV11-1	TRBD1	TRBJ2-3	-	TGTGCCAGCAGCTCAGGGACAGGGGGGACAGATACGCAGTATTTT	CASSSGTGGTDTQYF
TRBV30	-	TRBJ1-2	few	TGTGCCTGGAGTGTCGCGGGATATGGCTACACCTTC	CAWSVAGYGYTF
TRBV2	-	TRBJ2-1	few	TGTGCCAGCAGTGAAGCGCTAGGGGGGGGTGAGCAGTTCTTC	CASSEALGGGEQFF
TRBV28	-	TRBJ2-1	-	TGTGCCAGCAGTAAAATGAGTTATGAGCAGTTCTTC	CASSKMSYEQFF
TRBV6-5	-	TRBJ2-5	once	TGTGCCAGCAGTTACGGGGGACAAGAAGAGACCCAGTACTTC	CASSYGGQEETQYF
TRBV12-3/TRBV12-4	-	TRBJ1-2	many	TGTGCCAGCACCGAGTCTAACTATGGCTACACCTTC	CASTESNYGYTF
TRBV28	-	TRBJ2-3	once	TGTGCCTCGCGACTGGTTACCCCTGATACGCAGTATTTT	CASRLVTPDTQYF
TRBV10-3	-	TRBJ2-3	-	TGTACCATCTGTTTAAATCGATTTGCGGAGGGGACCACAGATACGCAGTATTTT	CTICLNRFAEGTTDTQYF
TRBV20-1	TRBD2	TRBJ2-7	-	TGCAGTGCTTTTACCCCGGGACTAGCGGTCTACGAGCAGTACTTC	CSAFTPGLAVYEQYF
TRBV28	-	TRBJ1-5	-	TGTGCCAGCAGTTTTGATGGAGGAATACGGAATCAGCCCCAGCATTTT	CASSFDGGIRNQPQHF
TRBV11-3	-	TRBJ2-2	-	TGTGCCAGCAGCTCACCCCGGCTCGTAGCGAACACCGGGGAGCTGTTTTTT	CASSSPRLVANTGELFF
TRBV20-1	TRBD1	TRBJ2-7	-	TGCAGTGCTCGACCTGAGCTGAGCCCGGGACAGGGAGCCTTTGCCTTTAAGTACGAGCAGTACTTC	CSARPELSPGQGAFAFKYEQYF
TRBV7-9	-	TRBJ2-1	-	TGTGCCACTTACCAGCCCAAGGCGGGGAGCTCCTACAATGAGCAGTTCTTC	CATYQPKAGSSYNEQFF
TRBV6-2/TRBV6-3	TRBD1	TRBJ2-2	many	TGTGCCAGCAGTTGGACAGGGACCGGGGAGCTGTTTTTT	CASSWTGTGELFF
TRBV20-1	-	TRBJ2-7	few	TGCAGTGCTAGCTGGGGGGCGTTCAACGAGCAGTACTTC	CSASWGAFNEQYF
TRBV5-1	-	TRBJ2-5	-	TGCGCCAGCAGCGTGAATCCGGGGGAGACCCAGTACTTC	CASSVNPGETQYF
TRBV5-1	TRBD1	TRBJ2-3	-	TGCGCCAGCAGCCCCCAGACAGGGTCGATCGGCACAGATACGCAGTATTTT	CASSPQTGSIGTDTQYF
TRBV7-2	TRBD2	TRBJ2-3	once	TGTGCCGGCAGCCGACTAGGGATTGCGGGAGCAGATACGCAGTATTTT	CAGSRLGIAGADTQYF
TRBV18	-	TRBJ2-5	-	TGTGCCAGCTCACGAGGCGGCACGTCGGAGACCCAGTACTTC	CASSRGGTSETQYF
TRBV5-6	-	TRBJ2-1	few	TGTGCCAGCAGCTTCGGACTATCCGGGGGTGAGCAGTTCTTC	CASSFGLSGGEQFF
TRBV5-5	-	TRBJ2-2	-	TGTGCCAGCAGCGTCGGGACACTAAACGCCGGGGAGCTGTTTTTT	CASSVGTLNAGELFF
TRBV14	TRBD2	TRBJ2-1	-	TGTGCCAGCAGCCAAGTTCCGGGACTAGCGGGAGTTTCTAGTGAGCAGTTCTTC	CASSQVPGLAGVSSEQFF
TRBV27	-	TRBJ1-5	few	TGTGCCAGCAGTTTAATAGCGGCTGGGGACAATCAGCCCCAGCATTTT	CASSLIAAGDNQPQHF
TRBV27	TRBD2	TRBJ2-1	-	TGTGCCAGCAGTTTATCGGCGGGAGCCTACAATGAGCAGTTCTTC	CASSLSAGAYNEQFF
TRBV20-1	-	TRBJ2-7	few	TGCAGTGCTAGCGGGGCCAGCGAGCAGTACTTC	CSASGASEQYF
TRBV19	-	TRBJ2-1	-	TGTGCCACTAGGGACGATTTCGGCTACAATGAGCAGTTCTTC	CATRDDFGYNEQFF
TRBV7-9	TRBD1	TRBJ1-6	-	TGTGCCAGCAGCTTAGGACAGGGTGGCGATTCACCCCTCCACTTT	CASSLGQGGDSPLHF
TRBV12-3/TRBV12-4	-	TRBJ2-3	-	TGTGCCAGCAGGGGGTGGGGGGCGGGCACAGATACGCAGTATTTT	CASRGWGAGTDTQYF
TRBV2	-	TRBJ1-5	-	TGTGCCAGCAGCTACCCTCCAGGGAGTGGGGCCCAGCATTTT	CASSYPPGSGAQHF